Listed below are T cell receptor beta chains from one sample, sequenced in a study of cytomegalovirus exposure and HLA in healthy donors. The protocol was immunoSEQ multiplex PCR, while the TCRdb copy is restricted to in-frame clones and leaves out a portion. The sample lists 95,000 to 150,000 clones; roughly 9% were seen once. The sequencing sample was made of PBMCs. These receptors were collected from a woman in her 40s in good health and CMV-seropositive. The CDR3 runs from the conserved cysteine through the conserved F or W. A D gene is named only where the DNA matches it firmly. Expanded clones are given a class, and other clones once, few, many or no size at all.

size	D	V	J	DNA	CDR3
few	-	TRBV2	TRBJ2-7	TGTGCCAGCAGGATGGCGGACGAGCAGTACTTC	CASRMADEQYF
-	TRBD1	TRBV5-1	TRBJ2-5	TGCGCCAGCAGCATTGGGACAGGGATAGAGACCCAGTACTTC	CASSIGTGIETQYF
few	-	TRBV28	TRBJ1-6	TGTGCCAGCACCTCTGGGGGGGCGGAATTGGCCAATTCACCCCTCCACTTT	CASTSGGAELANSPLHF
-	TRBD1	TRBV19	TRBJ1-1	TGTGCCAGTACCCGAGGACAGGCGAACACTGAAGCTTTCTTT	CASTRGQANTEAFF
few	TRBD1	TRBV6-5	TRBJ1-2	TGTGCCAGCACCCTGGACAGGAGCTATGGCTACACCTTC	CASTLDRSYGYTF
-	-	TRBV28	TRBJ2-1	TGTGCCAGCAGTTTATGGAGGGGGGGCAATGAGCAGTTCTTC	CASSLWRGGNEQFF
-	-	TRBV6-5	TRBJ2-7	TGTGCCAGCAGTCTACTAGGAACGAGGGAGCAGTACTTC	CASSLLGTREQYF
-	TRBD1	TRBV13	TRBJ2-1	TGTGCCAGCAGCCCCCCAGGGGGCGAGCAGAATGAGCAGTTCTTC	CASSPPGGEQNEQFF
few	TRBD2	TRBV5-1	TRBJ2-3	TGCGCCAGCAGCTTGGTACCGGGGGGAACAGATACGCAGTATTTT	CASSLVPGGTDTQYF
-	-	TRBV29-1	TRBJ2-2	TGCAGCGTTGGGCCAGGGAACACCGGGGAGCTGTTTTTT	CSVGPGNTGELFF
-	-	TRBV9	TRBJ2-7	TGTGCCAGCAGCGCAGACAGCAGGGGACACGAGCAGTACTTC	CASSADSRGHEQYF
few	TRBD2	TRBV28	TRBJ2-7	TGTGCCAGCGTAGCGGGGGGGCCCAACGAGCAGTACTTC	CASVAGGPNEQYF
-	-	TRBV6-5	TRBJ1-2	TGTGCCAGCAGTTACTCGGGAGGGTCCGGCTACACCTTC	CASSYSGGSGYTF
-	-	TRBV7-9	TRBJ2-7	TGTGCCAGCAGCCCCAGGGCCGCCTTCTCCTACGAGCAGTACTTC	CASSPRAAFSYEQYF
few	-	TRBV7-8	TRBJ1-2	TGTGCCAGCAGCTACTCTAACTATGGCTACACCTTC	CASSYSNYGYTF
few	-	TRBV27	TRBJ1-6	TGTGCCAGCAGACTTCCGGGAGCGAATTCACCCCTCCACTTT	CASRLPGANSPLHF
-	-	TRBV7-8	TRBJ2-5	TGTGCCAGCAGCTTAACTGGGGCCACGATCGGCGAGACCCAGTACTTC	CASSLTGATIGETQYF
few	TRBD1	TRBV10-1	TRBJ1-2	TGCGCCAGCTCTGAACAGGGGGAAGATGGCTACACCTTC	CASSEQGEDGYTF
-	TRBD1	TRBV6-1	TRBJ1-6	TGTGCCAGCAGTAACAGGGGCCAGGGTAATTCACCCCTCCACTTT	CASSNRGQGNSPLHF
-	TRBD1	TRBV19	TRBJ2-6	TGTGCCAGTAGAGTAGGGACAGGGGGCTCTGGGGCCAACGTCCTGACTTTC	CASRVGTGGSGANVLTF
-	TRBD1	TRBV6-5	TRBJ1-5	TGTGCCAGCAGTTACGCCAGGGGGCGTGATCAGCCCAAGCATTTC	CASSYARGRDQPKHF
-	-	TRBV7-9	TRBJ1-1	TGTGCCAGTGATTGGGGGGTAGCTGGGGCTTTCTTT	CASDWGVAGAFF
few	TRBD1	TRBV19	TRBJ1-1	TGTGCCAGTGGCACAGGGGCAACTGAAGCTTTCTTT	CASGTGATEAFF
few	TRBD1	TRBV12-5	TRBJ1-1	TGTGCTAGTGGTATCGCCGAGACAGGGGCTGAAGCTTTCTTT	CASGIAETGAEAFF
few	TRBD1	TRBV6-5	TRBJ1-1	TGTGCCAGCAGTCGGGGACAGATCGCTTTCTTT	CASSRGQIAFF
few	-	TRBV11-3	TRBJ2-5	TGTGCCAGCAGCAAGGACAGTTTAGAGACCCAGTACTTC	CASSKDSLETQYF
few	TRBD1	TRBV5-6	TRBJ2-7	TGTGCCAGCAGCTTGGCTTCCCCCGCCCTACAGGGGATGTCCTACGAGCAGTACTTC	CASSLASPALQGMSYEQYF
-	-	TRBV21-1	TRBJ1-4	TGTGCCAGCAGCAAATGGGGCAGGGCAGGTAATGAAAAACTGTTTTTT	CASSKWGRAGNEKLFF
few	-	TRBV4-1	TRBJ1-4	TGCGCCAGCAGCCAAGCAGTAGAAAAACTGTTTTTT	CASSQAVEKLFF
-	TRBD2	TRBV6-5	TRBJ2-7	TGTGCCAGCAGACGTACTAGCGGGGGCTTCTACGAGCAGTACTTC	CASRRTSGGFYEQYF
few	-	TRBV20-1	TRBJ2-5	TGCAGTGCTAGAGGTCGGGAGACCCAGTACTTC	CSARGRETQYF
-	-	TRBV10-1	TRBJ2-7	TGCGCCAGCGGAGACGGCTCCTACGAGCAGTACTTC	CASGDGSYEQYF
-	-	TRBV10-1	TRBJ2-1	TGCGCCAGCAGTGGAGGGCACAATGAGCAGTTCTTC	CASSGGHNEQFF
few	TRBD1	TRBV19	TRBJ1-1	TGTGCCAGTAGTATCCACAGGGGGCGGCCGGTAACTGAAGCTTTCTTT	CASSIHRGRPVTEAFF
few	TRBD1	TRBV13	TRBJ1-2	TGTGCCAGCAGCTCCGTGGTGACAGGGGGCGAGGGCTATGGCTACACCTTC	CASSSVVTGGEGYGYTF
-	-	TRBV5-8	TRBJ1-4	TGTGCCAGCAGCTTAGGTCTCGGGGAAACGGGGGAAAAACTGTTTTTT	CASSLGLGETGEKLFF
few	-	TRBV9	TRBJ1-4	TGTGCCCCCCGGGGTGTCGGGACTAATGAAAAACTGTTTTTT	CAPRGVGTNEKLFF
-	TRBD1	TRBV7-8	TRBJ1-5	TGTGCCAGCAGCCCGGGACAGGGCGGGCAGCCCCAGCATTTT	CASSPGQGGQPQHF
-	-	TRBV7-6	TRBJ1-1	TGTGCCAGCAGCTTATCAGGGGAAACTGAAGCTTTCTTT	CASSLSGETEAFF
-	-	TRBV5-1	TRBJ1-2	TGCGCCAGCAGCTTGGACCAGGGCGGCTATGGCTACACCTTC	CASSLDQGGYGYTF
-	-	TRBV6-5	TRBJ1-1	TGTGCCAGCAGTTACTCGAAGAGGAACACTGAAGCTTTCTTT	CASSYSKRNTEAFF
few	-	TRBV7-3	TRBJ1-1	TGTGCCAGCAGCTTAGATCGGGGTGAAGCTTTCTTT	CASSLDRGEAFF
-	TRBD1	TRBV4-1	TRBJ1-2	TGCGCCAGCAGCCTTGCCGGACAGGGCCGCTATGGCTACACCTTC	CASSLAGQGRYGYTF
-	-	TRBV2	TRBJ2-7	TGTGCCAGCAGGCAGGATCCCTACGAGCAGTACTTC	CASRQDPYEQYF